A selection of T cell receptor beta chains follows, all from one sample in a study of vaccination effects on CD4 cells after COVID-19. Repertoires were generated with immunoSEQ multiplex PCR, while TCRdb's copy carries only in-frame clones and drops some. The sample contains around 70,000 clones, approximately 71% of which appear only once. These receptors' targets are unknown. The source was CD4+ T cells from PBMCs cultured without peptide, collected before COVID-19 vaccination. Receptors originate from a human donor who received a COVID-19 vaccine. Each CDR3 is given with its conserved first and last residue. The order of the fields is CDR3 length, D gene, clone size, V gene, J gene, CDR3 DNA, CDR3 protein. The D gene is left open where the match is weak. Clone size is not always given. Where it is, it says once, few, many or a class for expanded clones.

len: 14; d_gene: .; abundance: .; v_gene: TRBV14; j_gene: TRBJ1-1; CDR3nt: TGTGCCAGCAGATTAGGGGGGGCGAACACTGAAGCTTTCTTT; CDR3aa: CASRLGGANTEAFF
len: 13; d_gene: .; abundance: .; v_gene: TRBV9; j_gene: TRBJ1-4; CDR3nt: TGTGCCAGCAGCGTTATGTCATCGGGGGAACTGTTTTTT; CDR3aa: CASSVMSSGELFF
len: 13; d_gene: .; abundance: few; v_gene: TRBV18; j_gene: TRBJ1-2; CDR3nt: TGTGCCAGCTCACAACGACAGGAGTGGGGCTACACCTTC; CDR3aa: CASSQRQEWGYTF
len: 13; d_gene: TRBD1; abundance: .; v_gene: TRBV10-3; j_gene: TRBJ2-2; CDR3nt: TGTGCCATCAGGGACAGGTCCACCGGGGAGCTGTTTTTT; CDR3aa: CAIRDRSTGELFF
len: 16; d_gene: .; abundance: .; v_gene: TRBV6-1; j_gene: TRBJ2-3; CDR3nt: TGTGCCAGCAGTGAAAGTCCCCGGCGCACGGCAGATACGCAGTATTTT; CDR3aa: CASSESPRRTADTQYF
len: 15; d_gene: TRBD1; abundance: .; v_gene: TRBV19; j_gene: TRBJ1-1; CDR3nt: TGTGCCAGTAGTAAGACAGGGAATTTGAACACTGAAGCTTTCTTT; CDR3aa: CASSKTGNLNTEAFF
len: 14; d_gene: TRBD2; abundance: .; v_gene: TRBV28; j_gene: TRBJ2-5; CDR3nt: TGTGCCAGCAGCATACCTGGGCAGGGAGGGGCCCAGTACTTC; CDR3aa: CASSIPGQGGAQYF
len: 15; d_gene: .; abundance: .; v_gene: TRBV19; j_gene: TRBJ1-1; CDR3nt: TGTGCCAGTAGTACGACAGTGGCATCCAACACTGAAGCTTTCTTT; CDR3aa: CASSTTVASNTEAFF
len: 13; d_gene: .; abundance: .; v_gene: TRBV19; j_gene: TRBJ2-2; CDR3nt: TGTGCCAGTAGTATGTCTGTTCAGGGTGGTCTGTTTTTT; CDR3aa: CASSMSVQGGLFF
len: 14; d_gene: .; abundance: .; v_gene: TRBV3-1/TRBV3-2; j_gene: TRBJ2-2; CDR3nt: TGTGCCAGCAGCCCTGGGTCCAACACCGGGGAGCTGTTTTTT; CDR3aa: CASSPGSNTGELFF
len: 16; d_gene: TRBD1; abundance: .; v_gene: TRBV28; j_gene: TRBJ1-5; CDR3nt: TGTGCCAGCCGGGACAGGGGCGGCCGGGACAATCAGCCCCAGCATTTT; CDR3aa: CASRDRGGRDNQPQHF
len: 13; d_gene: .; abundance: .; v_gene: TRBV2; j_gene: TRBJ1-2; CDR3nt: TGTGCCAGCAGTGAGGGGGTGAACTATGGCTACACCTTC; CDR3aa: CASSEGVNYGYTF
len: 14; d_gene: .; abundance: .; v_gene: TRBV6-5; j_gene: TRBJ1-6; CDR3nt: TGTGCCAGCACTCCGGGGGAGTATAATTCACCCCTCCACTTT; CDR3aa: CASTPGEYNSPLHF
len: 14; d_gene: TRBD2; abundance: once; v_gene: TRBV5-1; j_gene: TRBJ2-3; CDR3nt: TGCGCCACCCGACTAGCGGGGGACACAGATACGCAGTATTTT; CDR3aa: CATRLAGDTDTQYF
len: 13; d_gene: .; abundance: .; v_gene: TRBV10-1; j_gene: TRBJ1-1; CDR3nt: TGCGCCAGCAGTGAGGAACAGTCCACTGAAGCTTTCTTT; CDR3aa: CASSEEQSTEAFF
len: 16; d_gene: TRBD2; abundance: .; v_gene: TRBV6-1; j_gene: TRBJ2-3; CDR3nt: TGTGCCAGCAGTGCCCGTACCGGGAGGGTAACAGATACGCAGTATTTT; CDR3aa: CASSARTGRVTDTQYF
len: 13; d_gene: .; abundance: once; v_gene: TRBV5-6; j_gene: TRBJ1-1; CDR3nt: TGTGCCAGCAGCTTGGCCTCGTACACTGAAGCTTTCTTT; CDR3aa: CASSLASYTEAFF
len: 17; d_gene: TRBD1; abundance: .; v_gene: TRBV6-1; j_gene: TRBJ1-4; CDR3nt: TGTGCCAGCAGTGAAGCAGCTGGCGGGACAGGGAAGCAAAAACTGTTTTTT; CDR3aa: CASSEAAGGTGKQKLFF
len: 18; d_gene: .; abundance: .; v_gene: TRBV4-1; j_gene: TRBJ1-6; CDR3nt: TGCGCCAGCAGCCAAGAGGTTGTGGGAGTCATATTTAATTCACCCCTCCACTTT; CDR3aa: CASSQEVVGVIFNSPLHF
len: 14; d_gene: TRBD1; abundance: .; v_gene: TRBV9; j_gene: TRBJ2-1; CDR3nt: TGTGCCAGCAGCGTAGGGAAGGGGGCAGGTGAGCAGTTCTTC; CDR3aa: CASSVGKGAGEQFF
len: 15; d_gene: .; abundance: .; v_gene: TRBV27; j_gene: TRBJ1-3; CDR3nt: TGTGCCAGCAGTTTATCACCGGGGTTGGTAAACACCATATATTTT; CDR3aa: CASSLSPGLVNTIYF
len: 11; d_gene: .; abundance: .; v_gene: TRBV20-1; j_gene: TRBJ1-4; CDR3nt: TGCAGTGCTAGAGAAACCGGAAAACTGTTTTTT; CDR3aa: CSARETGKLFF
len: 13; d_gene: .; abundance: .; v_gene: TRBV7-3; j_gene: TRBJ2-3; CDR3nt: TGTGCCAGCTCGGGGGGCTATACAGATACGCAGTATTTT; CDR3aa: CASSGGYTDTQYF
len: 16; d_gene: TRBD1; abundance: .; v_gene: TRBV18; j_gene: TRBJ1-2; CDR3nt: TGTGCCAGCTCACAAACCGGGACAGGGGCCCATGATGGCTACACCTTC; CDR3aa: CASSQTGTGAHDGYTF
len: 14; d_gene: .; abundance: .; v_gene: TRBV9; j_gene: TRBJ2-1; CDR3nt: TGTGCCAGCAGCGTAGGGCCGGGCACCAATGAGCAGTTCTTC; CDR3aa: CASSVGPGTNEQFF
len: 14; d_gene: .; abundance: .; v_gene: TRBV3-1/TRBV3-2; j_gene: TRBJ1-5; CDR3nt: TGTGCCAGCAGTCCAGACGGGGGCAGGCAGCCCCAGCATTTT; CDR3aa: CASSPDGGRQPQHF